The 6 T cell receptor beta chains below were found in one sample sequenced in a study of early T cells in non-severe SARS-CoV-2 infection. TCRdb re-called the 5' RACE reads with MiXCR, one entry per CDR3 protein. Of 45,000 to 70,000 distinct CDR3 sequences in the sample, 6.2% were seen once. Specimen: whole blood. The receptors were gathered from an adult who was a healthcare worker with PCR-confirmed SARS-CoV-2 infection or an uninfected control (not recorded which).

This clonotype was picked up a small number of times. The chain uses TRBV28 and TRBJ1-5; D is unresolved. CDR3 size: 15 residues. Trimming removed 4 bases at V and 5 bases at J, with 15 bases between. Germline V gives CDR1 MDHEN, CDR2 SYDVKM. This CDR3 is CASSYRAGIHQPQHF. The CDR3 coding sequence is TGTGCCAGCAGTTACCGGGCGGGTATTCATCAGCCCCAGCATTTT.

This clonotype was seen repeatedly, ten times or more. The rearrangement links TRBV13 to TRBJ1-2; D gene uncertain. The CDR3 is 13 amino acids. Trimming shortened V by 4 bases and J by 8 bases, and 14 bases separated the two germline ends. CDR1 is PRHDT and CDR2 is FYEKMQ in the germline V gene (reference sequence). The CDR3 loop is CASSSGGLAGYTF. Here the CDR3 DNA reads TGTGCCAGCAGCTCGGGAGGGCTGGCCGGCTACACCTTC.

This clonotype has just a few counts. CDR3 DNA: TGCGCCAGCAGCTTGGCCGACAGGGTCCCAGATACGCAGTATTTT. It codes for CASSLADRVPDTQYF. The rearrangement uses TRBV5-1 and TRBJ2-3, with TRBD1 matching 7 bases. This CDR3 has 15 residues. Looked up from germline, CDR1 is SGHRS and CDR2 is YFSETQ. The V segment lost 0 bases and the J segment 4 bases; nucleotides outside the gene matches: 5.

V and J are TRBV29-1 and TRBJ1-6, with a weak D call TRBD1 (6 bases). V gave up 6 bases and J gave up 2 bases, with 11 bases separating them. In germline, CDR1 is SQVTM, CDR2 ANQGSEA. The CDR3 runs 14 residues. CDR3 sequence: CSVTTGTYNSPLHF. The CDR3 nucleotides read TGCAGCGTCACCACAGGGACCTATAATTCACCCCTCCACTTT.

This clonotype was found many times. The chain joins TRBV4-3 to TRBJ2-3, with TRBD1 matching 11 bases. CDR1 is LGHNA, CDR2 YSLEER, per germline. The CDR3 covers 16 residues. The junction had 8 bases not matched to a gene; V was cut back by 4 bases and J by 5 bases. CDR3 protein: CASSRKDRGLGDTQYF. In DNA, the CDR3 is TGCGCCAGCAGCCGAAAGGACAGGGGGCTAGGAGATACGCAGTATTTT.

This clonotype was counted between two and nine times. The rearrangement joins TRBV18 to TRBJ2-5; D could derive from TRBD1 or TRBD2 (5 bases each). The CDR3 consists of 14 residues. V was trimmed by 2 bases and J by 1 base, leaving 8 bases between them. The germline V gene has CDR1 KGHSH and CDR2 LQKENI. CDR3 sequence reads: CASSPVGTQETQYF. CDR3 sequence (DNA): TGTGCCAGCTCACCAGTCGGGACCCAAGAGACCCAGTACTTC.